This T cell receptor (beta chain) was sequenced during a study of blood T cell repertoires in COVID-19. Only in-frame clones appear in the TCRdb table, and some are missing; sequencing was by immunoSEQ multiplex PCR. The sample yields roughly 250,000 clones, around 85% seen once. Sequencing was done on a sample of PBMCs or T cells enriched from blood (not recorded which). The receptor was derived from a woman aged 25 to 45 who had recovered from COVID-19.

CDR3 DNA sequence: TGTGCCAGTAGTTCCGGACTGAGGACCCCCTACGAGCAGTACTTC. It encodes CASSSGLRTPYEQYF. V is TRBV19 and J is TRBJ2-7; possible D gene TRBD2, 5 bases. The CDR3 sequence is 15 residues long. Germline CDR1 reads LNHDA; CDR2 reads SQIVND (reference sequence). Between the trimmed V and J ends, which lost 5 bases and 2 bases, there was a span of 16 bases.